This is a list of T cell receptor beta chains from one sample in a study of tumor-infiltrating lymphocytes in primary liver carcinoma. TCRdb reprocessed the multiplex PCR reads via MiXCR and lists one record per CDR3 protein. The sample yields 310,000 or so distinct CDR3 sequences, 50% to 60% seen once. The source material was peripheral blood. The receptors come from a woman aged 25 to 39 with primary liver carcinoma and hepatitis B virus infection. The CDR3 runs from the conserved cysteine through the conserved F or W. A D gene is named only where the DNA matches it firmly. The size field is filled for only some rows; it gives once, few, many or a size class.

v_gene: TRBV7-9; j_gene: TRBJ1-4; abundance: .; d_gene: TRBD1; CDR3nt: TGTGCCAGCCAGGGGGCGAGAAGTTCGGCGCCGTTTTTT; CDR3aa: CASQGARSSAPFF
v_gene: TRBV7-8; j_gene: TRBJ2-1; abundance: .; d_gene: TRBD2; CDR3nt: TGTGCCAGCAGCTCTCCACTAGCGGGAGTAACTGGGCAGTTCTTC; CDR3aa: CASSSPLAGVTGQFF
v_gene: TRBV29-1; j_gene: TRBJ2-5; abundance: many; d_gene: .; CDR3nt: TGCAGCGTTGATCATGGGGTAGGAGAGACCCAGTACTTC; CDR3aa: CSVDHGVGETQYF
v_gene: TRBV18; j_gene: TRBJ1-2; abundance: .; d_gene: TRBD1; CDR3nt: TGTGCCAGCTCAGACGGACAGGGGTATGGCTACACCTTC; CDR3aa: CASSDGQGYGYTF
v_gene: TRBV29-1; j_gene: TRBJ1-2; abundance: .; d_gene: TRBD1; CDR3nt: TGCAGCGTGGACAGGCGTGGCTATGGCTACACCTTC; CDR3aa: CSVDRRGYGYTF
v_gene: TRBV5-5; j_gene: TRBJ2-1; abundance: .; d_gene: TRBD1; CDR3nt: TGTGCCAGCAGCTTAGAAGGGGACAGCTCCTACAATGAGCAGTTCTTC; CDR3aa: CASSLEGDSSYNEQFF
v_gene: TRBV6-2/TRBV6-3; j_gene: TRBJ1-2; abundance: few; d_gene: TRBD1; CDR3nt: TGTGCCAGCAGAAATAACAGGGGGATTAACTATGACTACACCTTC; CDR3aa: CASRNNRGINYDYTF
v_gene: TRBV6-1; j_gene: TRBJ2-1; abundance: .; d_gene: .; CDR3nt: TGTGCCAGCAGACAGCAGAGCTCCTACAATGAGCAGTTCTTC; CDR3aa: CASRQQSSYNEQFF
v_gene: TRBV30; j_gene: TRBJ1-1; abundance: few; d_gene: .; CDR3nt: TGTGCCTGGAGCCGAGCCGGGGCCATGAACACTGAAGCTTTCTTT; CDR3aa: CAWSRAGAMNTEAFF
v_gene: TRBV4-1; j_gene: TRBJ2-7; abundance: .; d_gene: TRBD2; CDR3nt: TGCGCCAGCCAGCGAACTAGCGGGAGTGAATTCTACGAGCAGTACTTC; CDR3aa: CASQRTSGSEFYEQYF
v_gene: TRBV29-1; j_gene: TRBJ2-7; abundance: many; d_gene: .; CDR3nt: TGCAGCGTGTGGGCAGGACCAGCCTACGAGCAGTACTTC; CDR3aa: CSVWAGPAYEQYF
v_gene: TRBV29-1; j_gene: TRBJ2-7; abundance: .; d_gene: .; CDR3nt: TGCAGCACACGGGGAGGCTCTCCCTACGAGCAGTACTTC; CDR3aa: CSTRGGSPYEQYF
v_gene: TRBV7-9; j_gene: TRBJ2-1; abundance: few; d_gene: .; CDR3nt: TGTGCCAGCAGCTTAGTAGGACGTAATGAGCAGTTATTC; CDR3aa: CASSLVGRNEQLF
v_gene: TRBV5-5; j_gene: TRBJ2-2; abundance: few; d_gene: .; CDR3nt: TGTGCCAGCAGCTTGGTACTGAACACCGGGGAGCTGTTTTTT; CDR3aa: CASSLVLNTGELFF
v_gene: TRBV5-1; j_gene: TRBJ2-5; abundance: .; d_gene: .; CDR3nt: TGCGCCAGCAGCCCATTGGGGGTCGGGGGAGAGACCCAGTACTTC; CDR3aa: CASSPLGVGGETQYF
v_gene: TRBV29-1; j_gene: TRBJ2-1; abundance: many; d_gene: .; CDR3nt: TGCAGCGTTGACGGGAGCTCCTACAATGAGCAGTTCTTC; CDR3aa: CSVDGSSYNEQFF
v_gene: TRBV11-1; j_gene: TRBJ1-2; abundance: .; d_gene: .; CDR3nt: TGTGCCAGCAGCTGTCTAACGGGGAACTATGACTACACCTTC; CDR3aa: CASSCLTGNYDYTF
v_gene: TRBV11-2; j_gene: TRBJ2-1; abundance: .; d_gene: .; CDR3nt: TGTACCAGCAGCCCCATGGAGAGGGGCCACAATGAGCATTTCTTC; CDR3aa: CTSSPMERGHNEHFF
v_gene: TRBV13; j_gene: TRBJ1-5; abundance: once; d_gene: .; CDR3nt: TGTGCCAGCAGCTTAGGCGGTGGGATGGGCTCTCCCCAGCATTTT; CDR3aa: CASSLGGGMGSPQHF
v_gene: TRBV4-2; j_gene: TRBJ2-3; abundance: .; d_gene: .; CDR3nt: TGTGCCAGCAGCCAAAACAGCGGCACAGATACGCAGTATTTT; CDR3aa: CASSQNSGTDTQYF
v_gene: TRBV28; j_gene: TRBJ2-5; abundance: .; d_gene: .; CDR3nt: TGTGCCAGCAGTTTAGGTCCGACTGCGCGGGAGACCCAGTACTTC; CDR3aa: CASSLGPTARETQYF
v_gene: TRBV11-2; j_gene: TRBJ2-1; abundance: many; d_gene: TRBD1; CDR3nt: TGTGCCAGCAACCAGGACAGGGTAAACAATGAGCAGTTCTTC; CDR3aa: CASNQDRVNNEQFF
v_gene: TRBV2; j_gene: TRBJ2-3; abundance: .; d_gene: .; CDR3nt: TGTGCCAGCGCGTCGCGAGGTACGCAGTATTTT; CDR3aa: CASASRGTQYF
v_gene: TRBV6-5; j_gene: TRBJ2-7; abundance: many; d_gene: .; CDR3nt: TGTGCCAGCAGTTACTCGGGCGGGCGAATCACCTACGAGCAGTACTTC; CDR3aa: CASSYSGGRITYEQYF
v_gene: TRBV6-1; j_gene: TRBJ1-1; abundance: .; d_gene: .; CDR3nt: TGTGCCAGCAACGAGGGGGGTGGCACTGAAGCTTTCTTT; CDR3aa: CASNEGGGTEAFF
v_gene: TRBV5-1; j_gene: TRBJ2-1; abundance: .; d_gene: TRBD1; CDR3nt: TGCGCCAGCAGCCCCGGTCGGGCAGGGGGCGAGGATGAGCAGTTCTTC; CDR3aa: CASSPGRAGGEDEQFF
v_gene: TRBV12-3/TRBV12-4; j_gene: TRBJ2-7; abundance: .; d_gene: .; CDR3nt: TGTGCCAGCAGTTCCCCCGGGTGGGACGAGCAGTACTTC; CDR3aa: CASSSPGWDEQYF
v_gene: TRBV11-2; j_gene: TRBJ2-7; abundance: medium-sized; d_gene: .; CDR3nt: TGTGCCAGCAGCTTATGGGGCGGGGTTTACGAGCAGTACTTC; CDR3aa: CASSLWGGVYEQYF
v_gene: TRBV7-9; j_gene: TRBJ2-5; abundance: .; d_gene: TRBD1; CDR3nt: TGTGCCAGCAGCCCGCAGGGACAGGTTGAAGAGACCCAGTACTTC; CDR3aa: CASSPQGQVEETQYF
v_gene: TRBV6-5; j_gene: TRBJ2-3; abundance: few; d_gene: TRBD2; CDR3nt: TGTGCCAGCAGTTACTCGGGGGTCATGGGGTCGACTAGCGGTGACGGCACAGATACGCAGTATTTT; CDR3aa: CASSYSGVMGSTSGDGTDTQYF
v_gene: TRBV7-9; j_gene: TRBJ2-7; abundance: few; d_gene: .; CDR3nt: TGTGCCAGCAGCCCTCTAGGGTTTGTATACGAGCAGTACTTC; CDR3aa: CASSPLGFVYEQYF
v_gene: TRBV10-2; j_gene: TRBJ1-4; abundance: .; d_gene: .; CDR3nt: TGCACCAGCAGTGATCGAGGATTTGGGGAAAAACTGTTTTTT; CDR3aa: CTSSDRGFGEKLFF
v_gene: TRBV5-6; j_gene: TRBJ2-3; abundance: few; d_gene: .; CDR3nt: TGTGCCAGCAGCTTATGGTACACAGATACGCAGTATTTT; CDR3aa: CASSLWYTDTQYF
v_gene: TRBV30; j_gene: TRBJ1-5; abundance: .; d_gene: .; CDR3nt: TGTGCCTGGAGTTCCCCCGGACAGTTCAATCAGCCCCAGCATTTT; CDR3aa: CAWSSPGQFNQPQHF
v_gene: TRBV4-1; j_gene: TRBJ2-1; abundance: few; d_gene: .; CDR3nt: TGCGCCAGCAGCCAAGTGGGCGGGGAATACAATGAGCAGTTCTTC; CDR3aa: CASSQVGGEYNEQFF
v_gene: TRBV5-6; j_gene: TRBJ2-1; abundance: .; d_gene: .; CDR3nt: TGTGCCAGCAGCTTGGGGGAACTAGTCGATGAGCAGTTCTTC; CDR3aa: CASSLGELVDEQFF
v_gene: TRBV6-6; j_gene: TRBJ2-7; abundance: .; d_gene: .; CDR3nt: TGTGCCAGCAGTGACACATGGTTCCATGAGCAGTACTTC; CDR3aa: CASSDTWFHEQYF
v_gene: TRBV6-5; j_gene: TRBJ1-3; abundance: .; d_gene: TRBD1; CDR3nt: TGTGCCAGCAGTTACTCGAGGACAGGGGCTGGAAACACCATATATTTT; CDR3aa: CASSYSRTGAGNTIYF
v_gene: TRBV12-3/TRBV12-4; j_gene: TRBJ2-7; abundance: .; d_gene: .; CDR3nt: TGTGCCAGCAGTTTAGGAGGCTACGATCAGTACTTC; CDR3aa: CASSLGGYDQYF
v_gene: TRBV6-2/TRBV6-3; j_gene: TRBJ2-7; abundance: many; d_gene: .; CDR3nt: TGTGCCAGCACGGACAGTCTCTACGAGCAGTACTTC; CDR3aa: CASTDSLYEQYF
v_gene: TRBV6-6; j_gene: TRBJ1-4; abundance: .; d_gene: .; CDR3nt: TGTACCAGCAGTCACGGAAATCGGGATGAAAAACTGTTTTTT; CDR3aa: CTSSHGNRDEKLFF
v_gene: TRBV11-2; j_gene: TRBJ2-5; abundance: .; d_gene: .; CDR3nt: TGTGCCAGCAGCACACAGACAGGAAAAGAGATCCAGTACTTC; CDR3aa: CASSTQTGKEIQYF
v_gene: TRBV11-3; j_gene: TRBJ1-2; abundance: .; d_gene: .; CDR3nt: TGTGCCAGCAGTCCCTCAGGGGCCAACTATGGCAACACCTTC; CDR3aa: CASSPSGANYGNTF
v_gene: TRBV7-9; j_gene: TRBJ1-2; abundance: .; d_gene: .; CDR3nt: TGTGCCAGCAGCTATATAGGACAGCCTTATGGCTACACCTTC; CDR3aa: CASSYIGQPYGYTF
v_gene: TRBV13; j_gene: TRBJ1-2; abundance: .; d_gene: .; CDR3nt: TGTGCCAGCCACAGACAGGCCGGTGGCTACACCTTC; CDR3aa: CASHRQAGGYTF
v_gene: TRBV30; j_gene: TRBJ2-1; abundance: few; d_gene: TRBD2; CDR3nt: TGTGCCACTCAACCGCTAGCGGGAGAATGGGGGGGTGAGCAGTTCTTC; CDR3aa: CATQPLAGEWGGEQFF
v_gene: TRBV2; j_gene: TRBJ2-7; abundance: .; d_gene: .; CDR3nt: TGTGCCAGCTCCGATAGCTCCTACGAGCAGGACTTC; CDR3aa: CASSDSSYEQDF
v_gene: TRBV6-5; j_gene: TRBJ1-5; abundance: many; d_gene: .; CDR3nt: TGTGCCAGCAGGATAAGAGGGGGTGGTCAGCCCCAGCATTTT; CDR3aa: CASRIRGGGQPQHF
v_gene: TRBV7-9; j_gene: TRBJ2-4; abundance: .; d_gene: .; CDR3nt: TGTGCCAGCAGCCCCGGGCACAGGGAAAACATTCAGTACTTC; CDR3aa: CASSPGHRENIQYF